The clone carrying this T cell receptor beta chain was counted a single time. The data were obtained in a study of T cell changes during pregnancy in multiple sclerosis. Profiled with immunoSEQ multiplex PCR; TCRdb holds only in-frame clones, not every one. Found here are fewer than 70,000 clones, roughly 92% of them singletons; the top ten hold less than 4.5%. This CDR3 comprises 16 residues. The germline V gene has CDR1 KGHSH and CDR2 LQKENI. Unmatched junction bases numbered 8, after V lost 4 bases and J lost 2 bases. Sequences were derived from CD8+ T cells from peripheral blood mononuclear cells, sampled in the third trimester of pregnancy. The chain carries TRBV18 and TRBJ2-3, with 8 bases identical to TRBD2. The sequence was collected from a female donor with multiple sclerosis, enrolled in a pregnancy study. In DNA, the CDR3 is TGTGCCAGCTCACAGTCGACGGGAGGGAACACAGATACGCAGTATTTT. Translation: CASSQSTGGNTDTQYF. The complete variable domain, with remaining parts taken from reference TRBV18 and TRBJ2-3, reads NAGVMQNPRHLVRRRGQEARLRCSPMKGHSHVYWYRQLPEEGLKFMVYLQKENIIDESGMPKERFSAEFPKEGPSILRIQQVVRGDSAAYFCASSQSTGGNTDTQYFGPGTRLTVL.